Below are 27 T cell receptor beta chains sequenced from a single sample in a study of shared clonotypes between healthy human individuals. Clones were sequenced by immunoSEQ multiplex PCR, and TCRdb holds only the in-frame ones, with some missing. Among 2 million to 3 million clones listed, over 85% were seen once. The sample consisted of naive CD4+ T cells from PBMCs. Subset of the sample: CD45RA+ positively selected. The receptors originated from a young man in good health. Some clones in this sample may be carry-over from other donors' samples.

This chain links TRBV14 with TRBJ2-1, with D unresolved. The length of the CDR3 is 15 residues. The germline V and J ends were trimmed by 3 bases and 0 bases, with 9 bases remaining between them. Germline V gene data show CDR1 as SGHDN and CDR2 as FVKESK. In DNA, the CDR3 is TGTGCCAGCAGCCAGCCCAAGAGCTCCTACAATGAGCAGTTCTTC. Protein: CASSQPKSSYNEQFF.

This clone was seen just once. The J gene is TRBJ2-3, the V gene TRBV5-1; 10 bases match TRBD2. The CDR3 is 19 residues long. With 5 bases clipped from V and 6 bases from J, the junction kept 21 bases outside the gene matches. Germline CDR1 is SGHRS and CDR2 is YFSETQ. In nucleotides, the CDR3 is TGCGCCAGCAGTTCCTTGGGGGCTAGCGGGAGCCTGGCGGGTGATACGCAGTATTTT. Translation: CASSSLGASGSLAGDTQYF. The whole variable domain, filled in from reference TRBV5-1 and TRBJ2-3, reads KAGVTQTPRYLIKTRGQQVTLSCSPISGHRSVSWYQQTPGQGLQFLFEYFSETQRNKGNFPGRFSGRQFSNSRSEMNVSTLELGDSALYLCASSSLGASGSLAGDTQYFGPGTRLTVL.

This clone appeared a single time. The gene calls are TRBV28 and TRBJ2-5; possibly TRBD1 for D (6 bases). Deletions cut 3 bases from V and 1 base from J, with 18 bases between. The CDR3 length is 17 residues. In germline, CDR1 is MDHEN, CDR2 SYDVKM. The CDR3 is CASSLAWTEKGQETQYF. The CDR3 DNA reads TGTGCCAGCAGTTTGGCCTGGACAGAGAAGGGCCAAGAGACCCAGTACTTC.

This clone was observed once. The rearrangement uses TRBV11-2 and TRBJ1-5; TRBD1 matches 7 bases. The CDR3 length is 13 residues. J was trimmed by 6 bases and V by 5 bases; bases with no gene match: 4. Looked up from germline, CDR1 is SGHAT and CDR2 is FQNNGV. CDR3 loop: CASSGNRGQPQHF. The CDR3 DNA reads as TGTGCCAGCAGCGGAAACAGGGGTCAGCCCCAGCATTTT.

The chain carries TRBV6-5 and TRBJ1-1; D not certain. Trimming removed 2 bases from V and 4 bases from J, with 8 bases in between. Germline V gene sequence: CDR1 MNHEY, CDR2 SVGAGI. This CDR3 comprises 13 residues. The CDR3 region has the DNA TGTGCCAGCAGTTACGTCCTTGGCACTGAAGCTTTCTTT. Translated, it gives CASSYVLGTEAFF.

The J gene is TRBJ2-1, the V gene TRBV5-1; TRBD2 agrees at 15 bases. From germline, CDR1 is SGHRS and CDR2 YFSETQ. Germline trimming cut 4 bases from V and 8 bases from J; bases unmatched to any gene: 7. The CDR3 has 16 amino acids. In nucleotides, the CDR3 is TGCGCCAGCAGCCCGGGACTAGCGGGAGGTAGCTATGAGCAGTTCTTC. Translated: CASSPGLAGGSYEQFF.

The CDR3 spells CASFTPGRTEAFF. Written as DNA, the CDR3 is TGTGCCAGTTTCACCCCAGGGCGCACTGAAGCTTTCTTT. The chain links TRBV6-1 to TRBJ1-1; D is possibly TRBD1 (5 bases). The CDR3 spans 13 residues. V dropped 9 bases and J dropped 4 bases, with 15 bases sitting between them. Germline lookup yields CDR1 MNHNS and CDR2 SASEGT.

The rearrangement uses TRBV4-3 and TRBJ1-5, with D tentatively TRBD1 (5 bases). Looked up from germline, CDR1 is LGHNA and CDR2 is YSLEER. V was trimmed by 0 bases and J by 7 bases, leaving 13 bases between them. This CDR3 has 15 amino acids. CDR3 bases: TGCGCCAGCAGCCAAGATTGGACACGAGGGCAGCCCCAGCATTTT. This sequence encodes CASSQDWTRGQPQHF.

This chain connects TRBV7-3 to TRBJ1-2, with 10 bases matching TRBD1. With 3 bases clipped from V and 8 bases from J, the junction kept 6 bases outside the gene matches. The CDR3 is 14 residues long. Germline lookup yields CDR1 SGHTA and CDR2 FQGTGA. The DNA for the CDR3 is TGTGCCAGCAGCTTCGCCGGGACAGGGGAAGGCTACACCTTC. This sequence encodes CASSFAGTGEGYTF.

The gene calls are TRBV30 and TRBJ1-6; no clear D. V was clipped by 0 bases and J by 10 bases, with 7 bases between them. The CDR3 consists of 12 residues. Germline CDR1 is GTSNPN and CDR2 is SVGIG (reference sequence). The CDR3 nucleotides read TGTGCCTGGAGTGTTTGGGAGTCACCCCTCCACTTT. This gives the protein CAWSVWESPLHF.

This clone was observed a single time. The chain combines TRBV15 with TRBJ2-7; D might be TRBD2 (6 bases). With 1 base removed from V and 9 bases from J, the gap between germline ends came to 19 bases. The CDR3 length is 15 residues. Germline assignment: CDR1 LNHNV and CDR2 YYDKDF (reference sequence). The CDR3 protein is CATSRGWGDGLGQYF. The CDR3 DNA follows: TGTGCCACCAGCAGAGGATGGGGGGATGGTCTTGGGCAGTACTTC.

The rearrangement links TRBV7-9 to TRBJ1-6, with D possibly TRBD1 on 5 matching bases. Germline-derived CDR1 and CDR2 are SEHNR and FQNEAQ (reference sequence). The CDR3 runs 16 residues. With 1 base removed from V and 6 bases from J, the gap between germline ends came to 13 bases. The CDR3 bases are TGTGCCAGCAGCTTAGGGGGAACGAGGGGTAATTCACCCCTCCACTTT. Translation: CASSLGGTRGNSPLHF. The entire variable domain, with the rest obtained from reference TRBV7-9 and TRBJ1-6, is as follows: DTGVSQNPRHKITKRGQNVTFRCDPISEHNRLYWYRQTLGQGPEFLTYFQNEAQLEKSRLLSDRFSAERPKGSFSTLEIQRTEQGDSAMYLCASSLGGTRGNSPLHFGNGTRLTVT.

The chain recombines TRBV27 with TRBJ2-1; D possibly corresponds to TRBD2 (6 bases). In germline, CDR1 is MNHEY, CDR2 SMNVEV (reference sequence). This CDR3 spans 14 amino acids. Deletions cut 2 bases from V and 4 bases from J, with 9 bases between. CDR3 region: CASSLAGLYNEQFF. Written as DNA, the CDR3 is TGTGCCAGCAGTTTAGCGGGGTTATACAATGAGCAGTTCTTC.

This chain connects TRBV29-1 to TRBJ2-1; no clear D. Per the germline V gene, CDR1 is SQVTM and CDR2 is ANQGSEA. V was trimmed by 4 bases and J by 4 bases, leaving 8 bases between them. CDR3 length: 12 residues. CDR3 amino acids: CSVGNSYNEQFF. CDR3 DNA sequence: TGCAGCGTTGGGAACTCGTACAATGAGCAGTTCTTC.

Details on this clone: Other DNA sequences in the sample encode the same CDR3. The V and J genes are TRBV2 and TRBJ1-5, with 9 bases identical to TRBD1. V dropped 6 bases and J dropped 4; count of bases not matched to a gene: 4. CDR3 length equals 14 residues. Per germline, CDR1 SNHLY and CDR2 FYNNEI. The CDR3 DNA reads as TGTGCCAGCAGCCTCGGACAGGGGAATCAGCCCCAGCATTTT. Translating it yields CASSLGQGNQPQHF.

The rearrangement links TRBV7-2 to TRBJ2-5; 7 nucleotides align to TRBD2. The junction had 11 bases not matched to a gene; V was cut back by 2 bases and J by 8 bases. The CDR3 totals 15 residues. Germline assignment: CDR1 SGHTA and CDR2 FQGNSA. Written as DNA, the CDR3 is TGTGCCAGCAGCTTATATATGGGCTGGGAGGGAACCCAGTACTTC. This sequence encodes CASSLYMGWEGTQYF.

This sequence joins TRBV4-1 and TRBJ1-4; perhaps TRBD1 as D (5 bases). Trimming took off 1 base at V and 0 bases at J, with 9 bases between the two ends. The CDR3 sequence is 16 residues long. Germline V gives CDR1 MGHRA, CDR2 YSYEKL. The CDR3: CASSQGRTTTNEKLFF. In DNA form, the CDR3 reads TGCGCCAGCAGCCAAGGAAGGACAACAACTAATGAAAAACTGTTTTTT.

The rearrangement uses TRBV19 and TRBJ2-6; D gene uncertain. The CDR3 has 10 residues. Looked up from germline, CDR1 is LNHDA and CDR2 is SQIVND (reference sequence). The CDR3 region is CVSGANVLTF. In nucleotides, the CDR3 is TGTGTCTCTGGGGCCAACGTCCTGACTTTC. The whole variable domain, remainder taken from reference TRBV19 and TRBJ2-6, is DGGITQSPKYLFRKEGQNVTLSCEQNLNHDAMYWYRQDPGQGLRLIYYSQIVNDFQKGDIAEGYSVSREKKESFPLTVTSAQKNPTAFYLCVSGANVLTFGAGSRLTVL.

The V call is TRBV5-6, the J call TRBJ2-5; the D gene is possibly TRBD2 (6 bases). This CDR3 comprises 14 residues. V was clipped by 0 bases and J by 5 bases, with 11 bases between them. The germline V gene has CDR1 SGHDT and CDR2 YYEEEE. DNA for the CDR3: TGTGCCAGCAGCTTGGGTCCTAGCGAGGAGACCCAGTACTTC. Amino acids: CASSLGPSEETQYF.

The chain is built from TRBV6-5 and TRBJ2-1; 11 nucleotides align to TRBD1. The CDR3 runs to 15 residues. CDR1 and CDR2 from the germline V gene are MNHEY and SVGAGI. The ends lost 2 bases at V and 8 bases at J; junction bases unmatched: 5. Here the CDR3 DNA reads TGTGCCAGCAGTTACGTTGGACAGGGGGCGCATGAGCAGTTCTTC. It translates to CASSYVGQGAHEQFF.

V usage is TRBV5-4 and J usage is TRBJ1-1; 8 bases agree with TRBD1. J gave up 0 bases and V 4 bases, and 5 bases lay outside the gene matches. This CDR3 contains 15 residues. Germline-derived CDR1 and CDR2 are SGHNT and YYREEE (reference sequence). CDR3 amino acids: CASSGRQGMNTEAFF. CDR3 coding DNA: TGTGCCAGCAGCGGACGACAGGGGATGAACACTGAAGCTTTCTTT.

The rearrangement joins TRBV28 to TRBJ2-2, with D unclear. V lost 6 bases, J lost 5 bases, and 7 bases lay in between. Germline CDR1 reads MDHEN; CDR2 reads SYDVKM. CDR3 length equals 12 residues. The CDR3, as DNA: TGTGCCAGCAGACTCTTGACCGGGGAGCTGTTTTTT. Encoded protein: CASRLLTGELFF.

This sequence joins TRBV5-1 and TRBJ2-1, with D maybe TRBD1 (5 bases). Per germline, CDR1 SGHRS and CDR2 YFSETQ. The length of the CDR3 is 16 residues. Trimming took off 1 base at V and 6 bases at J, with 17 bases between the two ends. Here the CDR3 DNA reads TGCGCCAGCAGCTTGATCTGGGGCACTTGGGGCAATGAGCAGTTCTTC. As protein: CASSLIWGTWGNEQFF.

The rearrangement links TRBV2 to TRBJ1-2, with TRBD1 as a possible D gene (5 bases). Germline V gene data show CDR1 as SNHLY and CDR2 as FYNNEI. V lost 6 bases and J 0 bases, leaving 14 bases between the germline ends. The CDR3 contains 15 residues. The CDR3 bases are TGTGCCAGCAGACTAGAGGGGACGGCTAACTATGGCTACACCTTC. This encodes CASRLEGTANYGYTF.

The chain carries TRBV29-1 and TRBJ2-7; tentative D call: TRBD1 (5 bases). Germline V gene data show CDR1 as SQVTM and CDR2 as ANQGSEA. CDR3 size: 12 residues. Trimming cost V 3 bases and J 5 bases, with 11 bases left between them. CDR3 DNA sequence: TGCAGCGTTGAGGCAGGGATCAACGAGCAGTACTTC. This encodes CSVEAGINEQYF.

The rearrangement joins TRBV28 to TRBJ1-2; possible D gene TRBD1, 5 bases. V lost 11 bases and J lost 4, with 20 bases in between. The CDR3 covers 14 residues. Germline CDR1 and CDR2: MDHEN and SYDVKM. CDR3 residues: CAVQGPGRGYGYTF. The CDR3 nucleotides are TGTGCCGTACAAGGACCGGGACGAGGCTATGGCTACACCTTC.

Comment on this clone: Within the sample, other DNA sequences also encode this same CDR3. The chain is built from TRBV6-6 and TRBJ2-7, with 11 bases matching TRBD2. Per the germline V gene, CDR1 is MNHNY and CDR2 is SVGAGI (reference sequence). J lost 1 base, V lost 2 bases, and 1 base had no gene match. The CDR3 has 15 amino acids. The CDR3 reads CASSYGTSGSYEQYF. In DNA, the CDR3 is TGTGCCAGCAGTTACGGGACTAGCGGTTCCTACGAGCAGTACTTC.